These 19 T cell receptor beta chains were all obtained from the same sample, sequenced in a study of post-analysis software for immune sequencing data. The study's findings and limits: The five TRBV segments detected at higher frequency in patients than in controls included TRBV5-6, TRBV5-1 and TRBV20-1.

TCR beta cDNA libraries included unique molecular identifiers. Each CDR3 protein gets one entry after TCRdb re-called the PCR reads with MiXCR. The table includes 740,000 or so distinct CDR3 sequences, roughly 50% detected once. Their antigens are not known. Input material: blood. These receptors came from a girl under 18 with multiple sclerosis.

This clonotype was seen only a few times. The rearrangement uses TRBV2 and TRBJ2-4; D gene uncertain. Germline-derived CDR1 and CDR2 are SNHLY and FYNNEI. The CDR3 consists of 16 residues. Trimming removed 6 bases at V and 0 bases at J, with 15 bases between. The CDR3 is CASRPLVHLAKNIQYF. In DNA form, the CDR3 reads TGTGCCAGCAGGCCCCTCGTTCACCTAGCCAAAAACATTCAGTACTTC.

The J gene is TRBJ2-4, the V gene TRBV7-8, with 7 positions matching TRBD2. TRBJ2-7 matches the DNA end more closely, so the J call is doubtful. CDR3 length equals 16 residues. Germline assignment: CDR1 SGHVS and CDR2 FQNEAQ. DNA for the CDR3: TGTGCCAGCAGCTTAGCGCTAGTGGGAGGGGTCGACGAGCAGTACTTC. It specifies CASSLALVGGVDEQYF.

The chain couples TRBV7-2 to TRBJ2-3, with D perhaps TRBD2 (5 bases). Germline V gene data show CDR1 as SGHTA and CDR2 as FQGNSA. V gave up 11 bases and J gave up 0 bases, with 15 bases separating them. The CDR3 runs 14 residues. CDR3 sequence (DNA): TGTGCCGGAAGAATGAGGACTAGCACAGATACGCAGTATTTT. This translates into CAGRMRTSTDTQYF. Together with reference TRBV7-2 and TRBJ2-3, the CDR3 gives the full variable domain: GAGVSQSPSNKVTEKGKDVELRCDPISGHTALYWYRQSLGQGLEFLIYFQGNSAPDKSGLPSDRFSAERTGGSVSTLTIQRTQQEDSAVYLCAGRMRTSTDTQYFGPGTRLTVL.

V usage is TRBV25-1 and J usage is TRBJ2-1, with 12 positions matching TRBD2. The V and J ends lost 1 base and 0 bases, in that order; junction bases with no gene match: 22. CDR1 and CDR2 (germline): MGHDK, SYGVNS. The CDR3 is 24 residues long. CDR3 DNA: TGTGCCAGCAGTGAATTTGGGCCAGCCTGGGAACTAGCGGGAGGTTATAGCTCCTACAATGAGCAGTTCTTC. This encodes CASSEFGPAWELAGGYSSYNEQFF.

The rearrangement uses TRBV10-2 and TRBJ2-4; D is ambiguous. The assigned J gene may be wrong: the sequence end matches TRBJ2-7 better. Germline CDR1 WSHSY, CDR2 SAAADI. CDR3 length: 13 residues. In DNA form, the CDR3 reads TGCGCCAGCAGTAGACCCGGTTCCCACGAGCAGTACTTC. As protein: CASSRPGSHEQYF.

This rearrangement joins TRBV5-1 to TRBJ2-7; no firm D call. The CDR3 extends over 13 amino acids. Germline V gives CDR1 SGHRS, CDR2 YFSETQ. V was trimmed by 3 bases and J by 3 bases, leaving 10 bases between them. Written as DNA, the CDR3 is TGCGCCAGCAGCTCCTCGCCTAACTACGAGCAGTACTTC. Protein sequence: CASSSSPNYEQYF. Supplemented by reference TRBV5-1 and TRBJ2-7, the full variable domain reads KAGVTQTPRYLIKTRGQQVTLSCSPISGHRSVSWYQQTPGQGLQFLFEYFSETQRNKGNFPGRFSGRQFSNSRSEMNVSTLELGDSALYLCASSSSPNYEQYFGPGTRLTVT.

With regard to this clonotype: In this CDR3 the conserved last residue, phenylalanine or tryptophan, is missing, so a read error is likely. V gene TRBV29-1 combines with J gene TRBJ2-4; TRBD2 matches 8 bases. Trimming at V came to 4 bases and at J to 3 bases, leaving 5 bases not matched to a gene. CDR3 size: 14 residues. Looked up from germline, CDR1 is SQVTM and CDR2 is ANQGSEA. The CDR3 protein is CSVGHAGGKNIQYS. In nucleotides, the CDR3 is TGCAGCGTTGGCCACGCGGGGGGCAAAAACATTCAGTACTCC.

This rearrangement joins TRBV20-1 to TRBJ2-4, with 14 bases that match TRBD2. The CDR3 is 13 amino acids. Germline trimming cut 3 bases from V and 12 bases from J; bases unmatched to any gene: 4. Germline V gene data show CDR1 as DFQATT and CDR2 as SNEGSKA (reference sequence). The CDR3 coding sequence is TGCAGTGCTAGTGTGACTAGCGGGAGGGCTCAGTACTTC. Its translation: CSASVTSGRAQYF.

This clonotype was seen a few times. Written as DNA, the CDR3 is TGCAGCGTTGTCGTAACAGGCCACACAGATACGCAGTATTTT. It is translated as CSVVVTGHTDTQYF. This sequence joins TRBV29-1 and TRBJ2-3; TRBD1 might be the D (5 bases). There are 14 residues in the CDR3. Looked up from germline, CDR1 is SQVTM and CDR2 is ANQGSEA. The germline V and J ends were trimmed by 4 bases and 2 bases, with 13 bases remaining between them.

V usage is TRBV5-1 and J usage is TRBJ2-4, with TRBD1 matching over 8 bases. Near its end, the DNA agrees better with TRBJ2-7, so the J call may be wrong. In germline, CDR1 is SGHRS, CDR2 YFSETQ. This CDR3 has 17 residues. The CDR3 DNA follows: TGCGCCAGCAGCCCCTCATCTGGGGACAGGTGGATAGTCGAGCAGTACTTC. Translation: CASSPSSGDRWIVEQYF.

This clonotype turned up a few times. The chain employs TRBV7-9 and TRBJ1-5; 8 positions agree with TRBD1. Germline V CDR1 and CDR2: SEHNR, FQNEAQ (reference sequence). V lost 5 bases to trimming and J lost 4 bases; unmatched junction nucleotides: 10. This CDR3 comprises 16 residues. The CDR3 is CASSLVRDRLNQPQHF. The CDR3 nucleotides read TGTGCCAGCAGCCTTGTCCGGGACAGGCTAAATCAGCCCCAGCATTTT.

The chain uses TRBV28 and TRBJ1-2; TRBD1 matches at 7 bases. Trimming at V came to 3 bases and at J to 7 bases, leaving 5 bases not matched to a gene. There are 13 residues in the CDR3. Germline V gene data show CDR1 as MDHEN and CDR2 as SYDVKM. CDR3 nucleotide sequence: TGTGCCAGCAGTTTCGCACAGGGGCTTGGCTACACCTTC. This encodes CASSFAQGLGYTF.

The chain recombines TRBV15 with TRBJ2-5; 9 positions match TRBD2. With V trimmed by 6 bases and J by 4 bases, 6 bases remained unmatched. From germline, CDR1 is LNHNV and CDR2 YYDKDF (reference sequence). This CDR3 has 14 amino acids. The CDR3 nucleotides are TGTGCCACCAGTCCCCTAGCGGGAAGAGAGACCCAGTACTTC. Its translation is CATSPLAGRETQYF.

V is TRBV7-3 and J is TRBJ2-5; D unresolved. CDR1 is SGHTA and CDR2 is FQGTGA in the germline V gene. CDR3 length equals 14 residues. V was pared by 5 bases and J by 5 bases, with 15 bases between. DNA for the CDR3: TGTGCCAGCAGCCTGAATCCGGGCTCGGAGACCCAGTACTTC. It codes for CASSLNPGSETQYF.

This chain joins TRBV12-3 or TRBV12-4 and TRBJ1-4; 7 positions match TRBD1. The CDR3 loop spans 14 amino acids. The junction had 8 bases not matched to a gene; V was cut back by 6 bases and J by 7 bases. The CDR3 DNA reads TGTGCCAGCAGGATTACAGGGGATGGTGAAAAACTGTTTTTT. As protein: CASRITGDGEKLFF.

Regarding this clonotype: An end of the junction differs from the germline gene, which may be a read error. The chain is built from TRBV10-3 and TRBJ2-7, with 8 bases lining up with TRBD2. The CDR3 loop spans 16 amino acids. Per the germline V gene, CDR1 is ENHRY and CDR2 is SYGVKD. CDR3 bases: TGTGCCATCAGTGAAGGACCACGGGGGGGAACCTACGAGCAGGACTTC. It specifies CAISEGPRGGTYEQDF.

J is TRBJ1-1 and V is TRBV20-1; 10 positions match TRBD1. This CDR3 contains 18 residues. Per germline, CDR1 DFQATT and CDR2 SNEGSKA (reference sequence). Trimming took 6 bases from V and 6 from J; bases not matched to a gene: 22. The CDR3 DNA reads as TGCAGTGCCAAAAGGGGGACAGGGGCCCAACGTTGGGTCGCTGAAGCTTTCTTT. It encodes CSAKRGTGAQRWVAEAFF.

This sequence joins TRBV20-1 and TRBJ2-7; 14 nucleotides line up with TRBD2. The germline V gene encodes CDR1 DFQATT and CDR2 SNEGSKA (reference sequence). This CDR3 contains 16 residues. After removal of 0 bases from V and 4 bases from J, the junction contained 5 bases not matched to a gene. The DNA for the CDR3 is TGCAGTGCTAGAGATACGACTAGCGGGGGGGAATACGAGCAGTACTTC. Translation: CSARDTTSGGEYEQYF.

This clonotype was picked up many times. The V gene is TRBV4-2, the J gene TRBJ1-2, with 9 bases identical to TRBD1. Unmatched junction bases numbered 1, after V lost 6 bases and J lost 2 bases. Germline V gene data show CDR1 as LGHNA and CDR2 as YNFKEQ. This CDR3 is built from 13 residues. CDR3 sequence reads: CASRGTGNYGYTF. For the CDR3, the DNA is TGTGCCAGCAGGGGGACAGGGAACTATGGCTACACCTTC.